These 8 T cell receptor beta chains were all obtained from the same sample, sequenced in a study of T cell responses to AZD1222 COVID-19 vaccine. Sequencing was performed with immunoSEQ multiplex PCR; in TCRdb, only in-frame clones are kept and a portion is missing. The sample consists of 90,000 to 95,000 clones, 91% of them appearing once. This material consisted of peripheral blood, taken on day 0 of AZD1222 vaccination. The receptor set was obtained from an adult in good health.

The rearrangement joins TRBV2 to TRBJ2-1; D uncertain. Germline V CDR1 and CDR2: SNHLY, FYNNEI. The CDR3 runs 13 residues. V was trimmed by 4 bases and J by 5 bases, leaving 9 bases between them. The CDR3 protein is CASSVGWNNEQFF. The CDR3, as DNA: TGTGCCAGCAGTGTTGGTTGGAACAATGAGCAGTTCTTC.

The V call is TRBV28, the J call TRBJ1-2, with a tentative D call TRBD1 (5 bases). V was trimmed by 6 bases and J by 4 bases, leaving 18 bases between them. The CDR3 contains 15 residues. CDR1 and CDR2 from the germline V gene are MDHEN and SYDVKM. CDR3 region: CASSPGGRESYGYTF. As DNA, the CDR3 is TGTGCCAGCAGCCCCGGGGGAAGGGAGAGCTATGGCTACACCTTC.

The V call is TRBV6-5, the J call TRBJ1-3; TRBD1 agrees at 8 bases. This CDR3 contains 14 residues. CDR1 MNHEY and CDR2 SVGAGI come from the germline V gene. Germline trimming cut 5 bases from V and 2 bases from J; bases unmatched to any gene: 2. The CDR3 DNA reads TGTGCCAGCAGTCCGACAGGGGCTGGAAACACCATATATTTT. This sequence encodes CASSPTGAGNTIYF.

By share of the sample, this clone is medium-sized. The V gene is TRBV18, the J gene TRBJ1-1; TRBD1 might be the D (6 bases). Per the germline V gene, CDR1 is KGHSH and CDR2 is LQKENI. The ends were cut back, 3 bases at V and 0 bases at J, with 17 bases in the middle. This CDR3 has 17 amino acids. The CDR3 DNA follows: TGTGCCAGCTCACCTAACCCTTCGGGGGGCCTGAACACTGAAGCTTTCTTT. Translation: CASSPNPSGGLNTEAFF.

The J gene is TRBJ2-1, the V gene TRBV19, with 11 bases aligning to TRBD2. V lost 8 bases and J lost 5; bases outside the gene matches: 8. The CDR3 extends over 15 amino acids. CDR1 is LNHDA, CDR2 SQIVND, per germline (reference sequence). CDR3 sequence (DNA): TGTGCCAGTTTAGGGGGGACTAGCGGAAACAATGAGCAGTTCTTC. This encodes CASLGGTSGNNEQFF.

V is TRBV6-6 and J is TRBJ1-1; the D gene is possibly TRBD1 (6 bases). Germline loops: CDR1 MNHNY, CDR2 SVGAGI (reference sequence). The CDR3 loop spans 14 amino acids. Trimming stripped 4 bases from V and 2 bases from J, with 11 bases between. The CDR3 region has the DNA TGTGCCAGCAGTTCCCGGACAGTAAACACTGAAGCTTTCTTT. Translating it yields CASSSRTVNTEAFF.

V gene TRBV11-2 combines with J gene TRBJ1-1; D gene unclear. The germline V gene has CDR1 SGHAT and CDR2 FQNNGV. The CDR3 is 12 amino acids. V shed 4 bases and J shed 1 base, with 4 bases lying between them. The CDR3 DNA reads TGTGCCAGCAGCTGGGGGAACACTGAAGCTTTCTTT. Translation gives CASSWGNTEAFF.

The chain carries TRBV7-8 and TRBJ2-2; D gene unclear. The V end was cut by 0 bases, the J end by 6 bases, with 26 bases between. The CDR3 length is 20 residues. The germline gives CDR1 SGHVS, CDR2 FQNEAQ. CDR3 nucleotides: TGTGCCAGCAGCTTAGCGTCAGTCGGTGCAGTGTCTCTGTTCCCCGGGGAGCTGTTTTTT. Translation: CASSLASVGAVSLFPGELFF.